One and the same sample provided the 28 T cell receptor beta chains below, sequenced in a study of T cell responses to AZD1222 COVID-19 vaccine. Data came from immunoSEQ multiplex PCR; TCRdb stores just in-frame clones and leaves some out. The sample has roughly 190,000 clones, just over 90% seen once. Sequencing used peripheral blood, obtained 28 days after the second AZD1222 dose. The receptors come from an adult who received the AZD1222 COVID-19 vaccine.

The rearrangement links TRBV6-2 or TRBV6-3 to TRBJ2-7; the D gene is possibly TRBD2 (6 bases). V gave up 4 bases and J gave up 3 bases, with 16 bases separating them. The CDR3 extends over 15 amino acids. CDR1 MNHEY and CDR2 SVGEGT come from the germline V gene. For the CDR3, the DNA is TGTGCCAGCAGTTTAGGAGGGGCCACGCGCTACGAGCAGTACTTC. Its translation is CASSLGGATRYEQYF.

The CDR3 sequence is CASSVGGGQGPFNEKLFF. The DNA for the CDR3 is TGTGCCAGCAGCGTAGGGGGAGGACAGGGGCCCTTTAATGAAAAACTGTTTTTT. The chain uses TRBV9 and TRBJ1-4; 9 nucleotides align to TRBD1. CDR1 is SGDLS, CDR2 YYNGEE, per germline. V dropped 0 bases and J dropped 4; count of bases not matched to a gene: 10. The CDR3 loop spans 18 amino acids.

The V gene is TRBV5-1, the J gene TRBJ1-1; TRBD1 matches 12 bases. The CDR3 length is 19 residues. V shed 5 bases and J 3 bases; nucleotides not matched to a gene: 17. CDR1 SGHRS and CDR2 YFSETQ come from the germline V gene. CDR3 protein: CASRSLTGTGGIADTEAFF. CDR3 nucleotides: TGCGCCAGCAGGTCTCTTACCGGGACAGGGGGCATCGCGGACACTGAAGCTTTCTTT.

This chain joins TRBV20-1 and TRBJ2-1, with 9 bases identical to TRBD2. Germline lookup yields CDR1 DFQATT and CDR2 SNEGSKA (reference sequence). The junction had 16 bases not matched to a gene; V was cut back by 3 bases and J by 7 bases. This CDR3 spans 17 amino acids. CDR3 in amino acids: CSASPASGGRAKNEQFF. For the CDR3, the DNA is TGCAGTGCTAGTCCGGCTAGCGGCGGGAGGGCCAAGAATGAGCAGTTCTTC.

This chain uses TRBV2 with TRBJ1-2; 7 positions match TRBD1. V lost 7 bases to trimming and J lost 7 bases; unmatched junction nucleotides: 12. Per the germline V gene, CDR1 is SNHLY and CDR2 is FYNNEI. The CDR3 runs 14 residues. CDR3 nucleotides: TGTGCCAGCACGATCTCAGACAGGGCCGCTGGCTACACCTTC. Its translation is CASTISDRAAGYTF.

The chain employs TRBV7-9 and TRBJ1-4, with D perhaps TRBD1 (6 bases). Per germline, CDR1 SEHNR and CDR2 FQNEAQ (reference sequence). CDR3 length: 15 amino acids. V gave up 5 bases and J gave up 3 bases, with 13 bases separating them. The CDR3 here is CASSPPGQPNEKLFF. The CDR3 coding sequence is TGTGCCAGCAGCCCGCCAGGACAGCCTAATGAAAAACTGTTTTTT.

V and J are TRBV6-2 or TRBV6-3 and TRBJ1-1; the match to TRBD1 covers 11 bases. V dropped 3 bases and J dropped 2; count of bases not matched to a gene: 8. Germline V gene lookup returns CDR1 MNHEY and CDR2 SVGEGT. This CDR3 has 17 amino acids. The CDR3 bases are TGTGCCAGCAGTTATGGGACAGGGGGTATACGTAACACTGAAGCTTTCTTT. Its translation is CASSYGTGGIRNTEAFF.

About this clone itself: Compared with germline, one end of the junction differs, possibly owing to a read error. The chain uses TRBV7-7 and TRBJ2-1; 9 bases agree with TRBD2. CDR3 length equals 16 residues. Germline loops: CDR1 SSHAT, CDR2 FNYEAQ (reference sequence). CDR3 amino acids: CASSLAVGGGASEQFF. The CDR3 DNA follows: TGTGCTAGCAGCTTAGCGGTGGGCGGGGGGGCCAGTGAGCAGTTCTTC.

The chain employs TRBV30 and TRBJ1-2; 9 bases are a match to TRBD1. V shed 5 bases, J shed 3 bases, and the junction held 7 bases outside the gene matches. This CDR3 has 14 residues. Germline V gives CDR1 GTSNPN, CDR2 SVGIG (reference sequence). The CDR3 coding sequence is TGTGCCTGGGAAAGGACAGGGGCCGACTATGGCTACACCTTC. Its translation is CAWERTGADYGYTF.

The genes are TRBV19 and TRBJ2-6; tentative D call: TRBD1 (5 bases). This CDR3 has 15 amino acids. Germline CDR1 reads LNHDA; CDR2 reads SQIVND (reference sequence). The V gene lost 6 bases and the J gene lost 0 bases, with 9 bases spanning the gap. The CDR3 nucleotides read TGTGCCAGTAGGTCCGACAGCTCTGGGGCCAACGTCCTGACTTTC. Translating gives CASRSDSSGANVLTF.

This sequence joins TRBV30 and TRBJ1-5; no definite D call. Germline CDR1 and CDR2: GTSNPN and SVGIG (reference sequence). The V and J ends lost 1 base and 0 bases respectively, with 7 bases between them. This CDR3 is 14 amino acids long. CDR3 in amino acids: CAWSGHASNQPQHF. The CDR3 nucleotides read TGTGCCTGGAGTGGTCACGCTAGCAATCAGCCCCAGCATTTT.

The chain recombines TRBV10-2 with TRBJ2-7; the match to TRBD2 covers 13 bases. V was pared by 6 bases and J by 0 bases, with 2 bases of the junction left unmatched. CDR1 is WSHSY and CDR2 is SAAADI in the germline V gene. The CDR3 totals 15 residues. In DNA, the CDR3 is TGCGCCAGCAGCGGACTAGCGGGGGCCTCCTACGAGCAGTACTTC. This sequence encodes CASSGLAGASYEQYF.

V usage is TRBV5-6 and J usage is TRBJ2-7, with 10 bases that match TRBD1. The CDR3 consists of 15 residues. From germline, CDR1 is SGHDT and CDR2 YYEEEE. V gave up 7 bases and J gave up 7 bases; unmatched junction bases: 14. CDR3 sequence (DNA): TGTGCCAGCGGAACCCACGGACAGGGGGACCGAGAGCAGTACTTC. This translates into CASGTHGQGDREQYF.

This clone was counted once. The CDR3 bases are TGTGCCAGCACCCTACCACCACTTTTGGCGGCTTTCTTT. This codes for CASTLPPLLAAFF. This chain joins TRBV2 and TRBJ1-1; D gene uncertain. V was trimmed by 7 bases and J by 11 bases, leaving 20 bases between them. CDR1 and CDR2 (germline): SNHLY, FYNNEI. CDR3 length: 13 residues.

Turning to this clone: Other DNA sequences of this sample code for an identical CDR3. The gene calls are TRBV18 and TRBJ1-1, with D possibly TRBD1 on 5 matching bases. Germline values: CDR1 KGHSH, CDR2 LQKENI. The CDR3 sequence is 14 residues long. V was cut by 3 bases and J by 3 bases, with 11 bases left in between. This CDR3 is CASSPGGGDTEAFF. In nucleotides, the CDR3 is TGTGCCAGCTCACCGGGGGGAGGGGACACTGAAGCTTTCTTT.

The chain couples TRBV5-1 to TRBJ2-1; TRBD1 might be the D (6 bases). The CDR3 is made up of 16 amino acids. Trimming took 4 bases from V and 5 from J, leaving 19 bases between them. The V gene's germline CDR1 is SGHRS and CDR2 YFSETQ. Written as DNA, the CDR3 is TGCGCCAGCAGCCCTTATATGGTGGACAGAAACAATGAGCAGTTCTTC. Its translation: CASSPYMVDRNNEQFF.

The chain's CDR3 is CASSRGTGEYNEQFF. The CDR3 bases are TGTGCCAGCAGCCGCGGTACAGGGGAATACAATGAGCAGTTCTTC. The gene calls are TRBV7-2 and TRBJ2-1; 7 bases agree with TRBD1. Unmatched junction bases numbered 8, after V lost 5 bases and J lost 4 bases. The CDR3 totals 15 residues. Germline lookup yields CDR1 SGHTA and CDR2 FQGNSA.

This clone has just one count. The chain carries TRBV11-1 and TRBJ1-2; no clear D gene. Trimming removed 5 bases from V and 5 bases from J, with 18 bases in between. The length of the CDR3 is 15 residues. In germline, CDR1 is SGHAT, CDR2 FQDESV (reference sequence). The CDR3 is CASSLGGDVGYGYTF. In DNA form, the CDR3 reads TGTGCCAGCAGCCTGGGCGGGGATGTAGGATATGGCTACACCTTC.

The V call is TRBV7-9, the J call TRBJ2-2; weak D call: TRBD1 (6 bases). Germline lookup yields CDR1 SEHNR and CDR2 FQNEAQ (reference sequence). Trimming cost V 4 bases and J 0 bases, with 12 bases left between them. This CDR3 is built from 16 residues. Here the CDR3 DNA reads TGTGCCAGCAGCTCTACAGGGTACTCGAACACCGGGGAGCTGTTTTTT. This translates into CASSSTGYSNTGELFF.

The CDR3: CASSPGGPSPLHF. CDR3 in DNA: TGTGCCAGCTCACCTGGGGGGCCTTCACCCCTCCACTTT. The rearrangement joins TRBV18 to TRBJ1-6; D perhaps matches TRBD1 (6 bases). Per the germline V gene, CDR1 is KGHSH and CDR2 is LQKENI. V was trimmed by 3 bases and J by 9 bases, leaving 9 bases between them. CDR3 size: 13 residues. Drawing the rest from reference TRBV18 and TRBJ1-6, the complete variable domain is NAGVMQNPRHLVRRRGQEARLRCSPMKGHSHVYWYRQLPEEGLKFMVYLQKENIIDESGMPKERFSAEFPKEGPSILRIQQVVRGDSAAYFCASSPGGPSPLHFGNGTRLTVT.

The rearrangement links TRBV4-1 to TRBJ2-5, with TRBD2 as a possible D gene (7 bases). Germline CDR1 and CDR2: MGHRA and YSYEKL. Trimming left V 1 base short and J 1 base short, with 10 bases between. The CDR3 sequence is 15 residues long. The CDR3 reads CASSQVRGGQETQYF. In nucleotides, the CDR3 is TGCGCCAGCAGCCAAGTGAGGGGGGGCCAAGAGACCCAGTACTTC.

The chain carries TRBV11-3 and TRBJ2-5; D unresolved. With 5 bases removed from V and 2 bases from J, the gap between germline ends came to 9 bases. From germline, CDR1 is SGHNT and CDR2 YENEEA. The CDR3 runs 13 residues. The CDR3 loop is CASSADPQETQYF. The CDR3 DNA reads TGTGCCAGCAGCGCGGACCCTCAAGAGACCCAGTACTTC.

The chain couples TRBV5-4 to TRBJ1-2; 11 nucleotides agree with TRBD1. Germline CDR1 is SGHNT and CDR2 is YYREEE (reference sequence). The CDR3 extends over 15 amino acids. Losses at the gene ends were 3 bases for V and 6 bases for J; bases not matched to a gene: 7. The CDR3 sequence is CASSWGTGGSDGYTF. The CDR3 region has the DNA TGTGCCAGCAGCTGGGGGACAGGGGGATCGGATGGCTACACCTTC. The complete variable domain, with remaining parts taken from reference TRBV5-4 and TRBJ1-2, reads ETGVTQSPTHLIKTRGQQVTLRCSSQSGHNTVSWYQQALGQGPQFIFQYYREEENGRGNFPPRFSGLQFPNYSSELNVNALELDDSALYLCASSWGTGGSDGYTFGSGTRLTVV.

V is TRBV30 and J is TRBJ1-2; 7 nucleotides agree with TRBD1. The ends lost 4 bases at V and 4 bases at J; junction bases unmatched: 9. Germline V gene sequence: CDR1 GTSNPN, CDR2 SVGIG (reference sequence). The CDR3 spans 14 residues. The CDR3, as DNA: TGTGCCTGGATCGGGAAGGGGGCTGGCTATGGCTACACCTTC. It encodes CAWIGKGAGYGYTF.

This chain connects TRBV2 to TRBJ1-2; D is unresolved. Germline CDR1 reads SNHLY; CDR2 reads FYNNEI. CDR3 size: 12 residues. V was clipped by 4 bases and J by 4 bases, with 7 bases between them. In DNA, the CDR3 is TGTGCCAGCAGTGCCAGGTCCTATGGCTACACCTTC. Residues: CASSARSYGYTF.

This clone showed up just a few times. The chain combines TRBV4-2 with TRBJ2-3; D remains ambiguous. V lost 0 bases and J lost 9, with 10 bases in between. The CDR3 is made up of 13 amino acids. The germline CDR1 and CDR2 sequences are LGHNA and YNFKEQ. The CDR3 DNA sequence: TGTGCCAGCAGCCAAGATCCATGGTCGACGCAGTATTTT. Translated, it gives CASSQDPWSTQYF.

This chain links TRBV19 with TRBJ1-6, with 8 bases matching TRBD1. CDR3 length equals 15 residues. The V segment lost 5 bases and the J segment 7 bases; nucleotides outside the gene matches: 7. The germline gives CDR1 LNHDA, CDR2 SQIVND (reference sequence). The CDR3 DNA is TGTGCCAGTAGTGGGACAGGAAGGGTGAATTCACCCCTCCACTTT. Protein sequence: CASSGTGRVNSPLHF.

The gene calls are TRBV6-4 and TRBJ2-3; TRBD2 agrees at 15 bases. The CDR3 contains 17 residues. Germline V gene data show CDR1 as MRHNA and CDR2 as SNTAGT. Trimming took 5 bases from V and 7 from J; bases not matched to a gene: 10. The CDR3 nucleotides read TGTGCCAGCAGTTCCGGACTAGCGGGAGGGTTCGAGTATACGCAGTATTTT. It specifies CASSSGLAGGFEYTQYF.